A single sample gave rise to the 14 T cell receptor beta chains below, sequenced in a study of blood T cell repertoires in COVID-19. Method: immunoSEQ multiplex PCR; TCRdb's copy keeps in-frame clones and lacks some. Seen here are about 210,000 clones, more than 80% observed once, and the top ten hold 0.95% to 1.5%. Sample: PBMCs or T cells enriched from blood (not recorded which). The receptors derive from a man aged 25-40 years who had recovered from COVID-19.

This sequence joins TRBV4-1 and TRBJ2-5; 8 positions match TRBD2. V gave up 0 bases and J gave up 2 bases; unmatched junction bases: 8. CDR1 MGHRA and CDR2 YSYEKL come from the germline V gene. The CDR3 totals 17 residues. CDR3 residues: CASSQEAIGGAQETQYF. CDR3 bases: TGCGCCAGCAGCCAAGAGGCGATCGGGGGGGCACAAGAGACCCAGTACTTC.

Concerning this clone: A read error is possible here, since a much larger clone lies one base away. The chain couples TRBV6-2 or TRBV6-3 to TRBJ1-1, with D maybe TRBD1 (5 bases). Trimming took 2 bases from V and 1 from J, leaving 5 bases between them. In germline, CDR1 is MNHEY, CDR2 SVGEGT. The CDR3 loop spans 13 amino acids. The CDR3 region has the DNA TGTGCCAGCAGTTACAGGGGGAACACTGAAGCTTTCTTT. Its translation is CASSYRGNTEAFF.

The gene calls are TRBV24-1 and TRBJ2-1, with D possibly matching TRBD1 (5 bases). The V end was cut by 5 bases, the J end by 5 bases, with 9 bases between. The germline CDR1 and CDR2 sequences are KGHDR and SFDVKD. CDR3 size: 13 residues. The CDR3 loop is CATSVGANNEQFF. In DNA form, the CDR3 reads TGTGCCACCAGTGTAGGGGCCAACAATGAGCAGTTCTTC.

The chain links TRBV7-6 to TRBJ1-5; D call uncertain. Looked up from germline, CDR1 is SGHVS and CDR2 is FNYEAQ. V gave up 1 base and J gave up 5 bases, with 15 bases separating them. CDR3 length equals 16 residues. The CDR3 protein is CASSLGSHSPDQPQHF. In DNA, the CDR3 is TGTGCCAGCAGCTTAGGGTCTCATAGCCCCGATCAGCCCCAGCATTTT.

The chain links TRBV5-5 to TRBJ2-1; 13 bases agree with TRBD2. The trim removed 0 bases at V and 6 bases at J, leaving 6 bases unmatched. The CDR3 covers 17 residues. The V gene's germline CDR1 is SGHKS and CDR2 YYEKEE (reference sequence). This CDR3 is CASSLGSGLAGVNEQFF. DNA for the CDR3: TGTGCCAGCAGCTTGGGATCTGGACTAGCGGGAGTCAATGAGCAGTTCTTC. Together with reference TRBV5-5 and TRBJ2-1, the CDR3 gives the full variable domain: DAGVTQSPTHLIKTRGQQVTLRCSPISGHKSVSWYQQVLGQGPQFIFQYYEKEERGRGNFPDRFSARQFPNYSSELNVNALLLGDSALYLCASSLGSGLAGVNEQFFGPGTRLTVL.

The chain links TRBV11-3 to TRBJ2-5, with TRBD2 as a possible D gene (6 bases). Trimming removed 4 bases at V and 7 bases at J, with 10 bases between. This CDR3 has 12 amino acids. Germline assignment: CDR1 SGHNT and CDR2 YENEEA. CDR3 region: CASSSGGATQYF. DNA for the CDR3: TGTGCCAGCAGCTCCGGAGGGGCGACCCAGTACTTC.

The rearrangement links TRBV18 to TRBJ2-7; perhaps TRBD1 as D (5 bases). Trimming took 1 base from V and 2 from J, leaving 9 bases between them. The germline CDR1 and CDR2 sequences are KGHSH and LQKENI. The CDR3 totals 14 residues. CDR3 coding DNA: TGTGCCAGCTCACCACTAGAACAGGCCTACGAGCAGTACTTC. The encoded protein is CASSPLEQAYEQYF.

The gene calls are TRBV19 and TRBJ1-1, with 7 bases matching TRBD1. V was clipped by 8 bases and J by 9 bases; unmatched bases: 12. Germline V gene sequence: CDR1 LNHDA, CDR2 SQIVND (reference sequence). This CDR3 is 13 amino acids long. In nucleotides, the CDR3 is TGTGCCAGTGGCCGGGACAGAAAAACAAAAGCTTTCTTT. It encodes CASGRDRKTKAFF.

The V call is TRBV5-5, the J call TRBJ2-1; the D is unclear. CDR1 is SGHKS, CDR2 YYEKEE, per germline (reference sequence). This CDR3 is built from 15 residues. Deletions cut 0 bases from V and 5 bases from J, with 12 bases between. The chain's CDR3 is CASSLAGSSHNEQFF. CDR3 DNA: TGTGCCAGCAGCTTGGCGGGTAGTTCCCACAATGAGCAGTTCTTC. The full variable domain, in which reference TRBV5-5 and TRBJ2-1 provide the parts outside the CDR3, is DAGVTQSPTHLIKTRGQQVTLRCSPISGHKSVSWYQQVLGQGPQFIFQYYEKEERGRGNFPDRFSARQFPNYSSELNVNALLLGDSALYLCASSLAGSSHNEQFFGPGTRLTVL.

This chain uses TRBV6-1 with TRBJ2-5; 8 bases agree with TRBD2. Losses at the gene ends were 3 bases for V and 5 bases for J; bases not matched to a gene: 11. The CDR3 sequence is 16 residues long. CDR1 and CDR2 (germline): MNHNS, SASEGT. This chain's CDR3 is CASSDLAGRDWETQYF. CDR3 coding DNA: TGTGCCAGCAGTGATTTGGCCGGGAGGGATTGGGAGACCCAGTACTTC.

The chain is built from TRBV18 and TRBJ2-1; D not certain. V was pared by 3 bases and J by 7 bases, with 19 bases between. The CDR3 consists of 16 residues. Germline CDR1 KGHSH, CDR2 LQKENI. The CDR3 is CASSPPLSRRWNEQFF. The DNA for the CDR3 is TGTGCCAGCTCACCCCCGTTGTCGAGGCGTTGGAATGAGCAGTTCTTC.

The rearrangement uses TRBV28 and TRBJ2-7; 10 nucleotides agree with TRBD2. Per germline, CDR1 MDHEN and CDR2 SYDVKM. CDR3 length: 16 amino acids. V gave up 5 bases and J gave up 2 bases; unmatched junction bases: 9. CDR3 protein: CASSPAPGLATYEQYF. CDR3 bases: TGTGCCAGCAGTCCTGCCCCGGGACTAGCGACCTACGAGCAGTACTTC.

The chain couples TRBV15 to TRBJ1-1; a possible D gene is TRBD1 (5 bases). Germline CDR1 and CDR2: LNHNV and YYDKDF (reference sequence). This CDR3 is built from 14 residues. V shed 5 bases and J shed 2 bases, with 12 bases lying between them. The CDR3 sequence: CATSATDSNTEAFF. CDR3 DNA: TGTGCCACCAGCGCAACTGACAGTAACACTGAAGCTTTCTTT.

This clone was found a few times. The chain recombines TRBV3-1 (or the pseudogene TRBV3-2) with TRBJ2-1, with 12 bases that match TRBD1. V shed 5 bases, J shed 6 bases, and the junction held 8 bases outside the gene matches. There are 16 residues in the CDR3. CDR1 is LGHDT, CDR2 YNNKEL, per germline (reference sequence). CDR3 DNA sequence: TGTGCCAGCAGCGCATCGCCGGGACAGGGGGCCAATGAGCAGTTCTTC. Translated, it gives CASSASPGQGANEQFF.